This T cell receptor beta chain was sequenced during a study of blood T cell repertoires in COVID-19. This clone was recorded a few times. The V end lost 0 bases, the J end lost 5 bases, and 12 bases lay between the germline ends. The CDR3 spans 15 residues. Germline lookup yields CDR1 SGDLS and CDR2 YYNGEE. In the original analysis: Estimation of nucleated cell counts relied on the amplification of reference gene primers. The protocol was immunoSEQ multiplex PCR, while the TCRdb copy is restricted to in-frame clones and leaves out a portion. The D gene and trimming were derived from the DNA, and the V and J assignments and clone size from that table. The sample records some 170,000 clones, roughly 90% being singletons.

Sequences were obtained from PBMCs or T cells enriched from blood (not recorded which). The chain carries TRBV9 and TRBJ1-5; unclear D gene. The TCR originated in a human donor with acute COVID-19. The donor label of this sample is uncertain. CDR3 in DNA: TGTGCCAGCAGCGTAGACGAGAGGGTGGATCAGCCCCAGCATTTT. Its protein is CASSVDERVDQPQHF.